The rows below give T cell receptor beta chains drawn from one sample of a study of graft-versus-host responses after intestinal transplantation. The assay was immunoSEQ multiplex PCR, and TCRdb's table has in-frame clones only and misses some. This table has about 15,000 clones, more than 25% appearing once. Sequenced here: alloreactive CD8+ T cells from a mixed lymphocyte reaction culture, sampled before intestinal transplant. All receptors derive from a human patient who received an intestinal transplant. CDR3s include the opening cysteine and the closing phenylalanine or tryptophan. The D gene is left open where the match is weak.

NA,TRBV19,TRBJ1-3,TGTGCCAGTAGTATTTGGGCGGGGGGAAACACCATATATTTT,CASSIWAGGNTIYF
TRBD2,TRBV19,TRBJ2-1,TGTGCCAGTAGTACACTAGTAATTAGCGGGGGACCTAACAATGAGCAGTTCTTC,CASSTLVISGGPNNEQFF
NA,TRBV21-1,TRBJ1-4,TGTGCCAGCAGCAAGCCCGGACAGCTCCGGGGTAATGAAAAACTGTTTTTT,CASSKPGQLRGNEKLFF
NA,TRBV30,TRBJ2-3,TGTGCCTGGAGGGCTGACAGACTGCAGTATTTT,CAWRADRLQYF
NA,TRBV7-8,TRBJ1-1,TGTGCCAGCAACGTTCAGGGTACTGAAGCTTTCTTT,CASNVQGTEAFF
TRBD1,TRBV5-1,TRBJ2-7,TGCGCCAGCAGCTTGGTGGGACAGGACGAGCAGTACTTC,CASSLVGQDEQYF
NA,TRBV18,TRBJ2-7,TGTGCCAGCTCACCACCATTTCGGGGGTACTCCTCCTACGAGCAGTACTTC,CASSPPFRGYSSYEQYF
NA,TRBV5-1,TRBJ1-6,TGCGCCAGCAGCTTGATAGCCCCCGGCAATTCACCCCTCCACTTT,CASSLIAPGNSPLHF
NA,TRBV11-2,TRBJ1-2,TGTGCCAGCAGCTTCACAGGAAAGTCTGGCTACACCTTC,CASSFTGKSGYTF
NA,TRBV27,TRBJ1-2,TGTGCCAGCAGTTTCGGCAGGTCGTATGGCTACACCTTC,CASSFGRSYGYTF
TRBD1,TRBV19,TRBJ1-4,TGTGCCAGTAGTTCACACCAGGGGGCGCGAGAGGAAAAACTGTTTTTT,CASSSHQGAREEKLFF
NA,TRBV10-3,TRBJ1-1,TGTGCCATCTTAGTCAGGGGTGAAGCTTTCTTT,CAILVRGEAFF